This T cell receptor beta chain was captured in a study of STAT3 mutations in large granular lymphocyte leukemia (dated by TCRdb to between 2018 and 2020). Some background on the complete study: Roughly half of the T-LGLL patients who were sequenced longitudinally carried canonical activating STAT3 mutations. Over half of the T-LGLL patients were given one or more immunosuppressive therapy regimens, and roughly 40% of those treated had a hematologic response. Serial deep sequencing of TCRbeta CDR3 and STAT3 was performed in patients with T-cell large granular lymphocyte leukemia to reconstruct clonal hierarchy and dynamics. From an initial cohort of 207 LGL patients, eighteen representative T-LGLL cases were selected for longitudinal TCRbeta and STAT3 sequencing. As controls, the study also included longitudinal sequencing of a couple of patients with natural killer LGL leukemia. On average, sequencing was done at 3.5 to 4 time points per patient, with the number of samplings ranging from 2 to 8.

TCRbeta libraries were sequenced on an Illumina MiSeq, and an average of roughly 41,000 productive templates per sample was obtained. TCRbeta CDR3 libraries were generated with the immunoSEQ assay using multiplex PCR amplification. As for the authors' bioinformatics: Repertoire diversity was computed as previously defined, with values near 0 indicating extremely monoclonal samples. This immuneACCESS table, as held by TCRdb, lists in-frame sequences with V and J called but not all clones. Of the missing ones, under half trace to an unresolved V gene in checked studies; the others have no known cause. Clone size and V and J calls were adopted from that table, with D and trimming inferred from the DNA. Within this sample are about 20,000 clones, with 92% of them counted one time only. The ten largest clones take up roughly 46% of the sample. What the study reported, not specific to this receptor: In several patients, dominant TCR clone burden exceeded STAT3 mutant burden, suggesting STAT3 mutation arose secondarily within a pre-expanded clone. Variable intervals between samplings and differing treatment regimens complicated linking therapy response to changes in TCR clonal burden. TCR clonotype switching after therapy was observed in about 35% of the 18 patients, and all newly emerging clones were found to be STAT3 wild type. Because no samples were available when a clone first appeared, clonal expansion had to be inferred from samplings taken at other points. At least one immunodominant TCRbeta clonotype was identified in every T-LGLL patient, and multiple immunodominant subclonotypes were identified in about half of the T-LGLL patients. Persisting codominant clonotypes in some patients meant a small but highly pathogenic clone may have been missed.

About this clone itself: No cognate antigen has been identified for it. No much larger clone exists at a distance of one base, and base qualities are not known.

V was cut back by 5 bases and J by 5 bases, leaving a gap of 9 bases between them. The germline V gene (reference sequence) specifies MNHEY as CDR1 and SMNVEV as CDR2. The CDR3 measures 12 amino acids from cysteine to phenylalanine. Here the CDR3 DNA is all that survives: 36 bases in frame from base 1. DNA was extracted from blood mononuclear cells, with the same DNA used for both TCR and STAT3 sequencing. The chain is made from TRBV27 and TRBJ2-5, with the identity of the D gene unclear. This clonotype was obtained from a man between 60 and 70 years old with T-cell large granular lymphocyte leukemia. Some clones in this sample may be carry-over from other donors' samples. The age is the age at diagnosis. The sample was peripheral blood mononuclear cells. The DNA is TGTGCCAGCAGTAGCACCATGGAGACCCAGTACTTC. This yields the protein CASSSTMETQYF.